This T cell receptor beta chain is drawn from a study of T cells after yellow fever vaccination. In the case of this clonotype: The antigen is undetermined. The junction departs from germline at one end; a sequencing error may be responsible.

The V gene's germline CDR1 is DFQATT and CDR2 SNEGSKA (reference sequence). The CDR3 is 16 amino acids. TCRdb re-called the 5' RACE reads with MiXCR, one entry per CDR3 protein. The sample has some 350,000 distinct CDR3 sequences, approximately 3.9% seen once; the top ten hold approximately 24%. Findings and limits, study-wide: Abundant clonotypes (contaminants from the bulk population) could be present in FACS-sorted repertoires.

The V gene is TRBV20-1, the J gene TRBJ2-1; the match to TRBD2 covers 8 bases. Sequencing used PBMCs, obtained 5 days after the yellow fever booster vaccination. This receptor was identified in a man between 18 and 29 years old who received the YFV17D yellow fever vaccine. This CDR3 is CSAKAGKRGTYNERFF. In DNA, the CDR3 is TGCAGTGCCAAAGCCGGTAAGCGGGGGACATACAATGAGCGGTTCTTC.